This is a list of T cell receptor beta chains from one sample in a study of hypomethylating agent response in myelodysplastic syndrome. The repertoire was sequenced with immunoSEQ multiplex PCR; TCRdb's copy has only in-frame clones and lacks some. Counted here are some 4,500 clones, 81% occurring once; the ten biggest clones make up about a sixth. This specimen was bone marrow, taken before or after starting hypomethylating agent treatment for myelodysplastic syndrome (not recorded which). These receptors all stem from a human donor with myelodysplastic syndrome. The CDR3 runs from the conserved cysteine through the conserved F or W. D genes are given only for firm matches. Clone size appears in some rows only: once, few, many, or a class for an expanded clone.

CASRPGTLSPLHF	TGTGCCAGCCGACCCGGGACTCTCTCACCCCTCCACTTT	13	-	-	TRBV19	TRBJ1-6
CASRGPGQGGRETQYF	TGTGCCAGCAGAGGACCGGGACAGGGGGGTCGGGAGACCCAGTACTTC	16	few	TRBD1	TRBV7-9	TRBJ2-5
CASSPLGVEYTEAFF	TGTGCCAGCAGCCCGCTGGGGGTGGAGTACACTGAAGCTTTCTTT	15	once	-	TRBV9	TRBJ1-1
CASSLSVGNEQYF	TGTGCCAGCAGTTTATCGGTAGGGAACGAGCAGTACTTC	13	-	-	TRBV27	TRBJ2-7
CASSFLSVGRTGELFF	TGTGCCAGCAGCTTCCTTTCGGTCGGTCGCACCGGGGAGCTGTTTTTT	16	once	-	TRBV5-4	TRBJ2-2
CASSSQGIMSYEQYF	TGTGCCAGCTCATCCCAGGGAATAATGTCCTACGAGCAGTACTTC	15	-	-	TRBV18	TRBJ2-7
CASSAKISSYEQYF	TGTGCCAGCAGCGCGAAAATTTCCTCCTACGAGCAGTACTTC	14	few	-	TRBV7-9	TRBJ2-7
CASSRSATSYNEQFF	TGTGCCAGCAGCCGGTCGGCTACCTCCTACAATGAGCAGTTCTTC	15	-	-	TRBV27	TRBJ2-1
CASDSGANVLTF	TGTGCCAGTGACTCTGGGGCCAACGTCCTGACTTTC	12	-	-	TRBV6-6	TRBJ2-6
CASSYERGAGYGYTF	TGTGCCAGCAGTTACGAGAGGGGGGCAGGGTATGGCTACACCTTC	15	-	-	TRBV6-5	TRBJ1-2
CASSLGSTGMDKQYF	TGCGCCAGCAGCTTGGGGTCGACAGGGATGGACAAGCAGTACTTC	15	few	TRBD1	TRBV5-1	TRBJ2-7
CASSWLAGEEQYF	TGTGCTTCCTCGTGGCTAGCGGGGGAAGAGCAGTACTTC	13	once	TRBD2	TRBV6-1	TRBJ2-7
CASSPRRDAEAFF	TGTGCCAGCTCACCACGACGGGACGCTGAAGCTTTCTTT	13	once	-	TRBV18	TRBJ1-1
CASSTQGAPDTQYF	TGTGCCAGTAGTACACAGGGGGCGCCTGATACGCAGTATTTT	14	-	TRBD1	TRBV19	TRBJ2-3
CASSLYGGLAFF	TGTGCCAGCAGTTTATACGGAGGTTTGGCTTTCTTT	12	-	-	TRBV27	TRBJ1-1
CASSERSITEAFF	TGTGCCAGCAGTGAAAGGTCCATCACTGAAGCTTTCTTT	13	-	-	TRBV2	TRBJ1-1
CASQERGNTGELFF	TGTGCCAGCCAAGAGCGGGGGAACACCGGGGAGCTGTTTTTT	14	-	TRBD2	TRBV9	TRBJ2-2
CASSRAISGNTIYF	TGTGCCAGCAGCCGCGCCATCTCTGGAAACACCATATATTTT	14	-	-	TRBV5-4	TRBJ1-3
CASSFAGANVLTF	TGTGCCAGCAGCTTTGCTGGGGCCAACGTCCTGACTTTC	13	-	-	TRBV5-4	TRBJ2-6
CSARKDSVQYF	TGCAGTGCTAGAAAGGACAGCGTGCAGTATTTT	11	-	-	TRBV20-1	TRBJ2-3
CASSSTGPTDTQYF	TGCGCCAGCAGCTCGACAGGCCCCACAGATACGCAGTATTTT	14	-	-	TRBV5-1	TRBJ2-3
CASSLAQAVYQETQYF	TGTGCCAGCAGCTTAGCGCAGGCCGTGTACCAAGAGACCCAGTACTTC	16	-	-	TRBV7-8	TRBJ2-5
CASSEESRRTGELFF	TGTGCCAGCAGTGAAGAGAGCAGGCGGACCGGGGAGCTGTTTTTT	15	-	-	TRBV6-1	TRBJ2-2
CASSPGTEAYGYTF	TGTGCCAGCAGCCCTGGGACAGAAGCATATGGCTACACCTTC	14	once	TRBD1	TRBV9	TRBJ1-2
CASSPRGNTEAFF	TGTGCCAGCTCACCCAGGGGGAACACTGAAGCTTTCTTT	13	-	-	TRBV18	TRBJ1-1
CASSLVEGELFF	TGCGCCAGCAGCTTGGTTGAAGGGGAGCTGTTTTTT	12	-	-	TRBV5-1	TRBJ2-2
CASSFVGTTSFGSTDTQYF	TGTGCCAGCAGCTTTGTTGGGACCACCTCCTTCGGATCCACAGATACGCAGTATTTT	19	-	-	TRBV11-2	TRBJ2-3